A selection of T cell receptor beta chains follows, all from one sample in a study of T-cell reconstitution after alpha-beta-depleted transplantation in children. TCRdb reprocessed the PCR reads via MiXCR and lists one record per CDR3 protein. Counted here are about 58,000 distinct CDR3 sequences, less than 55% occurring once; the ten biggest clones make up 95% to 98%. The sample in question was PBMCs, mostly from graft donor cells, obtained 360 days after TCRalphabeta/CD19-depleted stem cell transplant. These receptors were obtained from a male patient younger than 18 who had a stem cell transplant for acute lymphoblastic leukemia, so the T cells may come from the graft donor. The CDR3 runs from the conserved cysteine through the conserved F or W. Fields, in order: D gene, clone size, J gene, V gene, CDR3 protein, CDR3 DNA. The D gene is left open where the match is weak. A row's size may be missing; if present it is once, few, many or a size class.

TRBD2 NA TRBJ2-1 TRBV9 CASSPGTSGAYNEQFF TGTGCCAGCAGCCCAGGGACTAGCGGGGCCTACAATGAGCAGTTCTTC
NA NA TRBJ2-7 TRBV7-9 CASSALGGSPYEQYF TGTGCCAGCAGTGCACTTGGGGGCAGTCCCTACGAGCAGTACTTC
NA NA TRBJ2-7 TRBV28 CASRLKGPRYEQYF TGTGCCAGCAGACTAAAGGGACCCCGGTACGAGCAGTACTTC
NA few TRBJ1-3 TRBV24-1 CATRLAPGRYSGNTIYF TGTGCCACCAGGCTAGCCCCGGGACGGTACTCTGGAAACACCATATATTTT
NA few TRBJ2-7 TRBV11-2 CASSFLRLYEQYF TGTGCCAGCAGCTTTCTCAGACTCTACGAGCAGTACTTC
NA few TRBJ2-7 TRBV5-5 CASSLGARASSYEQYF TGTGCCAGCAGCTTGGGGGCACGGGCGAGCTCCTACGAGCAGTACTTC
NA NA TRBJ1-1 TRBV10-3 CAISGGAAGDTEAFF TGTGCCATCAGTGGGGGGGCAGCGGGGGACACTGAAGCTTTCTTT
NA NA TRBJ1-2 TRBV12-3/TRBV12-4 CASLGATSQSHYGYTF TGTGCCAGCCTTGGGGCAACCTCTCAGAGCCACTATGGCTACACCTTC
NA NA TRBJ2-7 TRBV3-1 CASSQGSSAFYEQYF TGTGCCAGCAGCCAAGGCTCATCAGCATTCTACGAGCAGTACTTC
TRBD2 NA TRBJ2-3 TRBV9 CASSVVPSGGDADTQYF TGTGCCAGCAGCGTAGTCCCTAGCGGGGGGGACGCAGATACGCAGTATTTT
NA NA TRBJ2-2 TRBV10-3 CATEAGELFF TGTGCCACCGAGGCCGGGGAGCTGTTTTTT
TRBD1 NA TRBJ2-5 TRBV12-3/TRBV12-4 CASRTTGGETQYF TGTGCCAGCAGGACCACAGGGGGCGAGACCCAGTACTTC
NA NA TRBJ2-5 TRBV7-6 CASRGGTLGKTQYF TGTGCCAGCAGAGGGGGGACACTGGGAAAGACCCAGTACTTC
TRBD1 NA TRBJ1-6 TRBV25-1 CASSEYGQGVSGVGSPLHF TGTGCCAGCAGTGAATACGGACAGGGGGTTAGCGGCGTCGGTTCACCCCTCCACTTT
NA NA TRBJ2-2 TRBV28 CASSFPLGRLATGELFF TGTGCCAGCAGTTTTCCCCTGGGCAGGCTAGCCACCGGGGAGCTGTTTTTT
TRBD1 once TRBJ2-1 TRBV5-1 CASSLGGTGLHEQFF TGCGCCAGCAGCTTGGGAGGGACAGGGCTTCATGAGCAGTTCTTC
NA NA TRBJ1-1 TRBV5-1 CASSLVEYTDTEAFF TGCGCCAGCAGCTTGGTGGAGTATACGGACACTGAAGCTTTCTTT
NA few TRBJ2-1 TRBV7-3 CASSHGGLDEQFF TGTGCCAGCAGTCACGGGGGGCTGGATGAGCAGTTCTTC
NA few TRBJ1-2 TRBV12-3/TRBV12-4 CASSRDPQGYTF TGTGCCAGCAGTCGGGACCCCCAGGGCTACACCTTC
NA many TRBJ1-5 TRBV20-1 CSARDRSTAGNQPQHF TGCAGTGCTAGAGATAGATCCACAGCGGGCAATCAGCCCCAGCATTTT
NA NA TRBJ2-1 TRBV6-5 CASSYLLGDYNDGQFF TGTGCCAGCAGTTACTTACTAGGCGACTACAATGACGGGCAGTTCTTC
TRBD2 NA TRBJ2-3 TRBV20-1 CSAPNGTSGRALDTQYF TGCAGTGCTCCCAATGGGACTAGCGGGAGGGCCTTAGATACGCAGTATTTT
NA NA TRBJ2-7 TRBV29-1 CSVAGPAYEQYF TGCAGCGTTGCCGGGCCGGCCTACGAGCAGTACTTC
NA once TRBJ2-7 TRBV12-3/TRBV12-4 CASSPRSAGLYEQYF TGTGCCAGCAGTCCCCGTTCCGCGGGTCTCTACGAGCAGTACTTC
NA few TRBJ2-2 TRBV5-4 CASSLTNTGELFF TGTGCCAGCAGCTTGACGAACACCGGGGAGCTGTTTTTT
TRBD2 many TRBJ2-7 TRBV7-8 CASSSGLANQYF TGTGCCAGCAGCTCGGGACTAGCTAACCAGTACTTC
NA NA TRBJ1-1 TRBV19 CASSMGPNTEAFF TGTGCCAGTAGCATGGGACCCAACACTGAAGCTTTCTTT
TRBD1 NA TRBJ2-7 TRBV6-5 CASSYSAGGTYEQYF TGTGCCAGCAGTTACTCGGCAGGGGGTACCTACGAGCAGTACTTC
NA few TRBJ2-1 TRBV6-5 CASTTGQFQFF TGTGCCAGCACGACGGGGCAGTTTCAGTTCTTC
NA few TRBJ2-7 TRBV20-1 CSAREGVRGSYEQYF TGCAGTGCTAGAGAGGGAGTGAGGGGGTCCTACGAGCAGTACTTC
TRBD1 NA TRBJ2-1 TRBV5-6 CASSLGTRDRAYNEQFF TGTGCCAGCAGCTTGGGCACCCGGGACAGGGCCTACAATGAGCAGTTCTTC
TRBD1 NA TRBJ1-1 TRBV4-3 CASSQGTAVTLWGQGIWGTEAFF TGCGCCAGCAGCCAAGGGACAGCTGTAACATTGTGGGGACAGGGGATATGGGGCACTGAAGCTTTCTTT
TRBD2 NA TRBJ2-1 TRBV5-1 CASSLPGLAASFNEQFF TGCGCCAGCAGCCTACCGGGACTAGCGGCATCTTTTAATGAGCAGTTCTTC
NA NA TRBJ1-3 TRBV7-9 CASSLREGASGNTIYF TGTGCCAGCAGCTTAAGGGAAGGTGCCTCTGGAAACACCATATATTTT
TRBD2 NA TRBJ2-3 TRBV12-3/TRBV12-4 CASSFPTSGTDTQYF TGTGCCAGCAGTTTCCCCACTAGCGGCACAGATACGCAGTATTTT
NA once TRBJ2-7 TRBV14 CASSQFVGAEQYF TGTGCCAGCAGCCAATTTGTTGGCGCGGAGCAGTACTTC
NA NA TRBJ1-1 TRBV28 CASNYGTEAFF TGTGCCAGCAACTACGGGACTGAAGCTTTCTTT